This passage covers 29 T cell receptor beta chains from one sample sequenced in a study of shared clonotypes between healthy human individuals. The table came from immunoSEQ multiplex PCR; TCRdb's copy has only in-frame clones and leaves some out. The table lists over 2,000,000 clones, 93% of them singletons. Naive-designated CD8 cells lacked CD45RO, were positively enriched for CCR7, and omitted terminally differentiated effector memory CD45RA+ cells. The sequencing input was naive CD8+ T cells from PBMCs. The receptors come from a man aged 18 to 30 in good health. Some clones in this sample may be carry-over from other donors' samples.

The chain combines TRBV11-2 with TRBJ2-5, with a possible D match to TRBD1 (5 bases). The J call is doubtful: the DNA matches TRBJ2-7 better. Germline assignment: CDR1 SGHAT and CDR2 FQNNGV. The CDR3 is made up of 13 amino acids. DNA of the CDR3: TGTGCCAGCAGCCACGACAGTTCCTACGAGCAGTACTTC. This gives the protein CASSHDSSYEQYF.

J is TRBJ2-7 and V is TRBV28; tentative D call: TRBD2 (5 bases). Germline CDR1 is MDHEN and CDR2 is SYDVKM. The CDR3 length is 13 residues. The V end lost 5 bases, the J end lost 0 bases, and 8 bases lay between the germline ends. The CDR3: CASSHGDSYEQYF. Written as DNA, the CDR3 is TGTGCCAGCAGTCACGGGGACTCCTACGAGCAGTACTTC.

This chain uses TRBV6-6 with TRBJ1-1; D might be TRBD1 (5 bases). Trimming took 2 bases from V and 1 from J, leaving 14 bases between them. Germline loops: CDR1 MNHNY, CDR2 SVGAGI (reference sequence). CDR3 length equals 16 residues. DNA for the CDR3: TGTGCCAGCAGTTACCTATCGCCGACAGCGAACACTGAAGCTTTCTTT. Protein product: CASSYLSPTANTEAFF.

The chain is built from TRBV2 and TRBJ1-1; no definite D call. CDR3 size: 13 residues. CDR1 and CDR2 from the germline V gene are SNHLY and FYNNEI. V was pared by 5 bases and J by 3 bases, with 10 bases between. The CDR3 coding sequence is TGTGCCAGCAGTTCTCGGCTTTACACTGAAGCTTTCTTT. Translation gives CASSSRLYTEAFF. Filled out from reference TRBV2 and TRBJ1-1, the complete variable domain reads EPEVTQTPSHQVTQMGQEVILRCVPISNHLYFYWYRQILGQKVEFLVSFYNNEISEKSEIFDDQFSVERPDGSNFTLKIRSTKLEDSAMYFCASSSRLYTEAFFGQGTRLTVV.

The chain combines TRBV10-3 with TRBJ2-7; possible D gene TRBD2, 7 bases. The CDR3 has 14 residues. Germline CDR1 ENHRY, CDR2 SYGVKD. Trimming shortened V by 2 bases and J by 2 bases, and 10 bases separated the two germline ends. CDR3 sequence: CAISEGGATYEQYF. CDR3 DNA sequence: TGTGCCATCAGTGAGGGGGGGGCTACCTACGAGCAGTACTTC.

V and J are TRBV5-6 and TRBJ2-3; unclear D gene. The CDR3 consists of 13 residues. CDR1 SGHDT and CDR2 YYEEEE come from the germline V gene. The V end was cut by 1 base, the J end by 7 bases, with 10 bases between. CDR3 bases: TGTGCCAGCAGCTTGTTTGCCGATTATACGCAGTATTTT. Protein: CASSLFADYTQYF. Complete variable domain (other parts from reference TRBV5-6 and TRBJ2-3): DAGVTQSPTHLIKTRGQQVTLRCSPKSGHDTVSWYQQALGQGPQFIFQYYEEEERQRGNFPDRFSGHQFPNYSSELNVNALLLGDSALYLCASSLFADYTQYFGPGTRLTVL.

The chain uses TRBV5-6 and TRBJ1-1, with 7 bases that match TRBD1. Trimming at V came to 0 bases and at J to 5 bases, leaving 7 bases not matched to a gene. CDR3 length: 15 amino acids. CDR1 and CDR2 (germline): SGHDT, YYEEEE. For the CDR3, the DNA is TGTGCCAGCAGCTTGGGGCAGGGGGGATGGACTGAAGCTTTCTTT. Residues: CASSLGQGGWTEAFF.

V usage is TRBV10-3 and J usage is TRBJ2-1; 10 bases line up with TRBD1. This CDR3 comprises 15 residues. The germline gives CDR1 ENHRY, CDR2 SYGVKD. With V trimmed by 7 bases and J by 6 bases, 9 bases remained unmatched. CDR3 sequence: CAIKMTGGGGNEQFF. CDR3 nucleotides: TGTGCCATCAAGATGACAGGGGGCGGTGGCAATGAGCAGTTCTTC.

This chain's CDR3 is CATKPSWGVGDYGYTF. CDR3 nucleotide sequence: TGTGCCACCAAACCATCTTGGGGGGTTGGGGACTATGGCTACACCTTC. The chain is built from TRBV27 and TRBJ1-2; D is perhaps TRBD1 (5 bases). CDR1 is MNHEY, CDR2 SMNVEV, per germline (reference sequence). The V end was cut by 10 bases, the J end by 3 bases, with 24 bases between. The CDR3 extends over 16 amino acids.

J is TRBJ2-7 and V is TRBV29-1; 8 bases line up with TRBD2. CDR1 and CDR2 (germline): SQVTM, ANQGSEA. V lost 6 bases and J lost 4; bases outside the gene matches: 11. The CDR3 sequence is 14 residues long. The CDR3 DNA reads as TGCAGCGTCCTGACTAGCGAGGTCCTATACGAGCAGTACTTC. Amino acids: CSVLTSEVLYEQYF.

The chain carries TRBV15 and TRBJ2-5; 8 bases fit TRBD1. In germline, CDR1 is LNHNV, CDR2 YYDKDF (reference sequence). The CDR3 loop spans 14 amino acids. Trimming cost V 2 bases and J 3 bases; bases outside gene matches: 2. In DNA, the CDR3 is TGTGCCACCAGCAGACAGACAGGGGAAGAGACCCAGTACTTC. It yields the protein CATSRQTGEETQYF. The variable domain in full, completed from reference TRBV15 and TRBJ2-5, reads DAMVIQNPRYQVTQFGKPVTLSCSQTLNHNVMYWYQQKSSQAPKLLFHYYDKDFNNEADTPDNFQSRRPNTSFCFLDIRSPGLGDTAMYLCATSRQTGEETQYFGPGTRLLVL.

The V and J genes are TRBV7-9 and TRBJ2-1; TRBD1 or TRBD2 may be the D gene (5 bases each). CDR3 size: 15 residues. Trimming removed 7 bases from V and 3 bases from J, with 16 bases in between. Germline V gives CDR1 SEHNR, CDR2 FQNEAQ (reference sequence). The CDR3 here is CASTDPGPVYNEQFF. The CDR3 DNA sequence: TGTGCCAGCACCGACCCGGGGCCTGTCTACAATGAGCAGTTCTTC.

This chain connects TRBV7-9 to TRBJ2-5; D is possibly TRBD1 (6 bases). Germline loops: CDR1 SEHNR, CDR2 FQNEAQ (reference sequence). Between the trimmed V and J ends, which lost 5 bases and 7 bases, there was a span of 17 bases. The CDR3 runs 14 residues. CDR3 loop: CASSQNRAPRTQYF. The CDR3 DNA follows: TGTGCCAGCAGCCAAAACAGGGCCCCACGGACCCAGTACTTC.

The V and J genes are TRBV7-8 and TRBJ1-1, with 9 bases identical to TRBD1. CDR1 SGHVS and CDR2 FQNEAQ come from the germline V gene. The CDR3 runs 15 residues. The trim removed 3 bases at V and 7 bases at J, leaving 9 bases unmatched. The CDR3 DNA sequence: TGTGCCAGCAGCTTCAACAGGGGGCTCGGAGGTGAAGCTTTCTTT. It translates to CASSFNRGLGGEAFF.

This clone was detected only once. This sequence joins TRBV11-2 and TRBJ2-5; 9 bases match TRBD1. CDR1 is SGHAT and CDR2 is FQNNGV in the germline V gene. The V segment lost 4 bases and the J segment 3 bases; nucleotides outside the gene matches: 9. The CDR3 loop spans 16 amino acids. CDR3 bases: TGTGCCAGCAGCTCCGACTGGACAGGGGCCAAAGAGACCCAGTACTTC. Translated, it gives CASSSDWTGAKETQYF.

The chain joins TRBV2 to TRBJ2-3, with 8 bases fitting TRBD2. In germline, CDR1 is SNHLY, CDR2 FYNNEI. The CDR3 length is 15 residues. V lost 5 bases to trimming and J lost 2 bases; unmatched junction nucleotides: 6. CDR3 in DNA: TGTGCCAGCAGTATTATACTAGCGGCCACAGATACGCAGTATTTT. Residues: CASSIILAATDTQYF.

The chain carries TRBV2 and TRBJ1-1; D unclear. Germline lookup yields CDR1 SNHLY and CDR2 FYNNEI. CDR3 length: 14 amino acids. V gave up 4 bases and J gave up 0 bases, with 9 bases separating them. CDR3 sequence reads: CASSVPQLNTEAFF. The CDR3 region has the DNA TGTGCCAGCAGTGTCCCACAGCTGAACACTGAAGCTTTCTTT. The variable domain in full, completed from reference TRBV2 and TRBJ1-1, reads EPEVTQTPSHQVTQMGQEVILRCVPISNHLYFYWYRQILGQKVEFLVSFYNNEISEKSEIFDDQFSVERPDGSNFTLKIRSTKLEDSAMYFCASSVPQLNTEAFFGQGTRLTVV.

This chain joins TRBV6-1 and TRBJ2-7, with 14 nucleotides matching TRBD2. Germline assignment: CDR1 MNHNS and CDR2 SASEGT. With 6 bases clipped from V and 4 bases from J, the junction kept 5 bases outside the gene matches. The CDR3 runs 15 residues. The CDR3 sequence is CASRGLAGDRYEQYF. CDR3 bases: TGTGCCAGCAGGGGACTAGCGGGAGACCGGTACGAGCAGTACTTC.

The V gene is TRBV27, the J gene TRBJ2-7, with D possibly TRBD2 on 5 matching bases. The CDR3 spans 14 residues. The germline V and J ends were trimmed by 6 bases and 3 bases, with 15 bases remaining between them. Germline assignment: CDR1 MNHEY and CDR2 SMNVEV (reference sequence). The CDR3 sequence is CASSDTLRGYEQYF. CDR3 bases: TGTGCCAGCAGCGATACCCTCCGGGGCTACGAGCAGTACTTC.

The chain is built from TRBV7-9 and TRBJ2-7; 11 bases map to TRBD2. The CDR3 loop spans 15 amino acids. The trim removed 5 bases at V and 5 bases at J, leaving 8 bases unmatched. Looked up from germline, CDR1 is SEHNR and CDR2 is FQNEAQ (reference sequence). CDR3 coding DNA: TGTGCCAGCAGCGACATAGCGGGAGGGAACAACGAGCAGTACTTC. The encoded protein is CASSDIAGGNNEQYF.

The rearrangement joins TRBV6-5 to TRBJ2-7, with D possibly being TRBD2 (6 bases). The length of the CDR3 is 14 residues. The V and J ends lost 2 bases and 3 bases respectively, with 11 bases between them. Germline V gene lookup returns CDR1 MNHEY and CDR2 SVGAGI. The CDR3 region is CASSYHISGYEQYF. The CDR3 DNA sequence: TGTGCCAGCAGTTACCATATTAGCGGCTACGAGCAGTACTTC.

The V call is TRBV28, the J call TRBJ2-1, with TRBD2 identical over 7 bases. The J segment lost 5 bases and the V segment lost 3 bases, leaving 4 bases of the junction unmatched. The CDR3 sequence is 14 residues long. CDR1 is MDHEN, CDR2 SYDVKM, per germline. The DNA of the CDR3 is TGTGCCAGCAGTTTCCTAGCGGATCACAATGAGCAGTTCTTC. Translated: CASSFLADHNEQFF.

The gene calls are TRBV5-6 and TRBJ2-5; 7 positions match TRBD2. Germline trimming cut 0 bases from V and 4 bases from J; bases unmatched to any gene: 3. The CDR3 is 14 residues long. The V gene's germline CDR1 is SGHDT and CDR2 YYEEEE. The CDR3 reads CASSLGLAVETQYF. Written as DNA, the CDR3 is TGTGCCAGCAGCTTGGGGCTAGCGGTAGAGACCCAGTACTTC.

The V and J genes are TRBV4-1 and TRBJ2-5; D gene ambiguous. The tail of the sequence fits TRBJ2-7 better, so the J call may be wrong. This CDR3 comprises 14 residues. CDR1 and CDR2 from the germline V gene are MGHRA and YSYEKL. For the CDR3, the DNA is TGCGCCAGCAGCCAGCCTAGAGACTCCTACGAGCAGTACTTC. Its protein product is CASSQPRDSYEQYF.

CDR3: CATTSGQETQYF. Written as DNA, the CDR3 is TGTGCCACCACTAGCGGACAAGAGACCCAGTACTTC. The chain couples TRBV28 to TRBJ2-5; 8 bases fit TRBD2. Germline CDR1 reads MDHEN; CDR2 reads SYDVKM. The CDR3 contains 12 residues. V shed 10 bases and J 2 bases; nucleotides not matched to a gene: 3.

This rearrangement joins TRBV7-9 to TRBJ1-4; tentatively, D is TRBD1 (5 bases). The CDR3 extends over 14 amino acids. The germline V gene encodes CDR1 SEHNR and CDR2 FQNEAQ (reference sequence). Deletions cut 5 bases from V and 8 bases from J, with 15 bases between. CDR3 in amino acids: CASSLGHTEEKLFF. The CDR3 DNA is TGTGCCAGCAGCCTAGGACACACGGAGGAAAAACTGTTTTTT. The full variable domain, in which reference TRBV7-9 and TRBJ1-4 provide the parts outside the CDR3, is DTGVSQNPRHKITKRGQNVTFRCDPISEHNRLYWYRQTLGQGPEFLTYFQNEAQLEKSRLLSDRFSAERPKGSFSTLEIQRTEQGDSAMYLCASSLGHTEEKLFFGSGTQLSVL.

The J gene is TRBJ1-5, the V gene TRBV9; D is undetermined. V lost 4 bases to trimming and J lost 3 bases, with 17 bases between them. The germline V gene encodes CDR1 SGDLS and CDR2 YYNGEE. The CDR3 extends over 16 amino acids. DNA for the CDR3: TGTGCCAGCAGCCCATCCGGGCACCCGTCCAATCAGCCCCAGCATTTT. The encoded protein is CASSPSGHPSNQPQHF.

The CDR3 loop reads CASRDTGTGAYEQYF. For the CDR3, the DNA is TGTGCCAGCAGAGACACCGGGACAGGTGCCTACGAGCAGTACTTC. The chain joins TRBV28 to TRBJ2-7; 8 bases agree with TRBD1. After removal of 6 bases from V and 2 bases from J, the junction contained 9 bases not matched to a gene. The CDR3 has 15 amino acids. From germline, CDR1 is MDHEN and CDR2 SYDVKM.

The rearrangement joins TRBV2 to TRBJ2-7; 10 bases align to TRBD2. The CDR3 runs to 14 residues. Looked up from germline, CDR1 is SNHLY and CDR2 is FYNNEI. Trimming removed 4 bases from V and 5 bases from J; junction bases left unmatched: 5. The CDR3 is CASSASSGRDEQYF. As DNA, the CDR3 is TGTGCCAGCAGTGCCTCTAGCGGGAGAGACGAGCAGTACTTC.